Sequencing of this T cell receptor beta chain was carried out in a study of blood T cell repertoires in COVID-19. Study-wide background: Acute-phase and convalescent COVID-19 samples originated in the United States, Italy and Spain. In each case, the material was cDNA or gDNA derived from T cells, B-cell-depleted T cells, or PBMCs.

Germline V gene sequence: CDR1 ENHRY, CDR2 SYGVKD. Trimming cost V 6 bases and J 4 bases, with 9 bases left between them. This CDR3 is built from 13 residues. Per the study methods: Amplification from reference gene primers served as the basis for estimated nucleated cell counts. Profiling relied on immunoSEQ multiplex PCR, and the TCRdb table lists in-frame clones only, not all of them. V and J calls and clone size are copied from that table; D and trimming were computed from the DNA. The sample consists of roughly 150,000 clones, around 89% of them appearing once. In this sample, this clone turned up a few times.

The source is a woman older than 75 with acute or convalescent COVID-19. The rearrangement uses TRBV10-3 and TRBJ1-4, with a tentative D call TRBD1 (6 bases). Sequencing input: peripheral blood. Here the CDR3 DNA reads TGTGCCATCAGGGACAGCCTTAATGAAAAACTGTTTTTT. Protein sequence: CAIRDSLNEKLFF.